This TCR beta chain comes out of a study of blood T cell repertoires in COVID-19. Clones were read by immunoSEQ multiplex PCR, and TCRdb kept only the in-frame ones, dropping some. Of about 200,000 clones listed, 75% to 90% are singletons. Germline V CDR1 and CDR2: SGHTA, FQGNSA. V was shortened by 0 bases and J by 9 bases, with 12 bases between the two germline ends. This CDR3 has 15 amino acids. The receptor comes from a man aged 40-49 years who had recovered from COVID-19. The gene calls are TRBV7-2 and TRBJ1-6, with D uncertain. Sequencing was carried out using PBMCs or T cells enriched from blood (not recorded which). As DNA, the CDR3 is TGTGCCAGCAGCTTAGCCCCCGTAGAAATTTCACCCCTCCACTTT. It encodes CASSLAPVEISPLHF. Supplemented by reference TRBV7-2 and TRBJ1-6, the full variable domain reads GAGVSQSPSNKVTEKGKDVELRCDPISGHTALYWYRQSLGQGLEFLIYFQGNSAPDKSGLPSDRFSAERTGGSVSTLTIQRTQQEDSAVYLCASSLAPVEISPLHFGNGTRLTVT.